These 17 T cell receptor beta chains originate from one sample sequenced in a study of cytomegalovirus exposure and HLA in healthy donors. PCR primers comprised 60 Vbeta and 13 Jbeta primers. Profiling relied on immunoSEQ multiplex PCR, and the TCRdb table lists in-frame clones only, not all of them. The sample holds fewer than 200,000 clones, roughly 80% seen once. Sequencing was performed on PBMCs. The receptors come from a man aged 40-49 years in good health and CMV-seropositive.

The rearrangement uses TRBV14 and TRBJ2-7; possibly TRBD1 for D (6 bases). Trimming cost V 7 bases and J 3 bases, with 13 bases left between them. CDR1 SGHDN and CDR2 FVKESK come from the germline V gene. The CDR3 sequence is 13 residues long. The CDR3: CASNGQLGYEQYF. The DNA of the CDR3 is TGTGCCAGCAATGGACAGCTCGGCTACGAGCAGTACTTC.

The J gene is TRBJ2-7, the V gene TRBV6-5, with 11 positions matching TRBD2. The CDR3 length is 14 residues. CDR1 is MNHEY, CDR2 SVGAGI, per germline. With V trimmed by 6 bases and J by 3 bases, 4 bases remained unmatched. The CDR3 here is CASSKGLADYEQYF. CDR3 coding DNA: TGTGCCAGCAGCAAGGGACTAGCGGACTACGAGCAGTACTTC.

CDR3 sequence reads: CASSIVEGRVNSPLHF. In DNA, the CDR3 is TGTGCCAGTAGTATAGTGGAGGGGCGGGTTAATTCACCCCTCCACTTT. The V gene is TRBV19, the J gene TRBJ1-6, with D tentatively TRBD1 (5 bases). CDR1 and CDR2 (germline): LNHDA, SQIVND (reference sequence). The length of the CDR3 is 16 residues. The V end was cut by 1 base, the J end by 6 bases, with 13 bases between.

The chain combines TRBV27 with TRBJ1-4; 8 bases align to TRBD1. Germline loops: CDR1 MNHEY, CDR2 SMNVEV (reference sequence). The CDR3 extends over 16 amino acids. Trimming cost V 5 bases and J 3 bases; bases outside gene matches: 8. The CDR3 protein is CASSKTGDHANEKLFF. The CDR3 nucleotides are TGTGCCAGCAGTAAGACAGGGGATCATGCTAATGAAAAACTGTTTTTT.

The chain employs TRBV28 and TRBJ2-7, with 8 bases fitting TRBD2. Germline-derived CDR1 and CDR2 are MDHEN and SYDVKM. V shed 3 bases and J 2 bases; nucleotides not matched to a gene: 6. The CDR3 spans 15 residues. CDR3 residues: CASSLGGRPAYEQYF. DNA for the CDR3: TGTGCCAGCAGTTTGGGCGGGAGGCCCGCCTACGAGCAGTACTTC.

The table lists this clone with a few counts. This chain joins TRBV6-5 and TRBJ2-3; D gene uncertain. The V end lost 0 bases, the J end lost 5 bases, and 12 bases lay between the germline ends. In germline, CDR1 is MNHEY, CDR2 SVGAGI. The CDR3 has 15 amino acids. The CDR3 region is CASSYSGSPEDTQYF. For the CDR3, the DNA is TGTGCCAGCAGTTACTCCGGTTCCCCCGAAGATACGCAGTATTTT.

V and J are TRBV6-5 and TRBJ2-5; weak D call: TRBD1 (6 bases). CDR3 size: 13 residues. The V gene's germline CDR1 is MNHEY and CDR2 SVGAGI. Trimming took off 6 bases at V and 5 bases at J, with 13 bases between the two ends. The CDR3 region has the DNA TGTGCCAGCAGCCACAGGGTTGGGGAGACCCAGTACTTC. Protein sequence: CASSHRVGETQYF.

This clone was counted between two and nine times. V usage is TRBV19 and J usage is TRBJ2-7; 7 bases are shared with TRBD2. Germline trimming cut 2 bases from V and 3 bases from J; bases unmatched to any gene: 19. The CDR3 totals 19 residues. Germline CDR1 is LNHDA and CDR2 is SQIVND (reference sequence). For the CDR3, the DNA is TGTGCCAGTAGTATAATGGTCGAGACGGGAGGACTTTTATTCTACGAGCAGTACTTC. It specifies CASSIMVETGGLLFYEQYF. Filled out from reference TRBV19 and TRBJ2-7, the complete variable domain reads DGGITQSPKYLFRKEGQNVTLSCEQNLNHDAMYWYRQDPGQGLRLIYYSQIVNDFQKGDIAEGYSVSREKKESFPLTVTSAQKNPTAFYLCASSIMVETGGLLFYEQYFGPGTRLTVT.

This sequence joins TRBV4-1 and TRBJ1-3; the D gene is possibly TRBD1 (5 bases). Germline CDR1 reads MGHRA; CDR2 reads YSYEKL. The V end was cut by 4 bases, the J end by 4 bases, with 14 bases between. This CDR3 has 15 amino acids. The CDR3 DNA is TGCGCCAGCAGCCGTTCTCAGGGTGGCGGAAACACCATATATTTT. Amino acid sequence: CASSRSQGGGNTIYF.

The J gene is TRBJ1-5, the V gene TRBV7-2; a weak D match, TRBD1 (5 bases). This CDR3 has 15 residues. Deletions cut 2 bases from V and 0 bases from J, with 8 bases between. Germline CDR1 and CDR2: SGHTA and FQGNSA. CDR3 DNA sequence: TGTGCCAGCAGCTTACAGGGATATAGCAATCAGCCCCAGCATTTT. Residues: CASSLQGYSNQPQHF.

This clone has more than one count but fewer than ten. This chain uses TRBV5-4 with TRBJ2-7, with D maybe TRBD2 (6 bases). V lost 0 bases, J lost 5 bases, and 12 bases lay in between. The CDR3 consists of 14 residues. The germline V gene has CDR1 SGHNT and CDR2 YYREEE (reference sequence). The CDR3: CASSLAGSIHEQYF. The CDR3 region has the DNA TGTGCCAGCAGCTTGGCCGGGAGTATCCACGAGCAGTACTTC.

The V and J genes are TRBV9 and TRBJ2-3; 13 bases match TRBD2. The germline V gene encodes CDR1 SGDLS and CDR2 YYNGEE. CDR3 length equals 16 residues. V was pared by 4 bases and J by 3 bases, with 5 bases of the junction left unmatched. In DNA form, the CDR3 reads TGTGCCAGCAGCCCACGGACTAGCGGGAGTACAGATACGCAGTATTTT. Translating gives CASSPRTSGSTDTQYF.

The chain links TRBV19 to TRBJ2-1; 8 bases align to TRBD2. Germline loops: CDR1 LNHDA, CDR2 SQIVND (reference sequence). The V gene end was trimmed by 6 bases and the J gene end by 0 bases; junction bases not matched to a gene: 4. CDR3 size: 15 residues. CDR3 in DNA: TGTGCCAGTAGCCCCAGCGGGGGCTCCTACAATGAGCAGTTCTTC. Its protein product is CASSPSGGSYNEQFF.

The genes are TRBV9 and TRBJ2-1; D is unresolved. Germline lookup yields CDR1 SGDLS and CDR2 YYNGEE. The germline V and J ends were trimmed by 3 bases and 2 bases, with 12 bases remaining between them. The length of the CDR3 is 15 residues. CDR3 in DNA: TGTGCCAGCAGCGCCCGAGAATTGACCTACAATGAGCAGTTCTTC. Translated: CASSARELTYNEQFF.

The chain employs TRBV2 and TRBJ2-7; 7 bases agree with TRBD2. Trimming took 6 bases from V and 6 from J; bases not matched to a gene: 11. From germline, CDR1 is SNHLY and CDR2 FYNNEI. The CDR3 totals 14 residues. Here the CDR3 reads CASSQDIGEGEQYF. The CDR3 nucleotides are TGTGCCAGCAGCCAAGATATAGGGGAGGGCGAGCAGTACTTC.

CDR3 in DNA: TGTGCCAGCAGTGATAGTCGGGGGAGCGGCACAGATACGCAGTATTTT. Its translation is CASSDSRGSGTDTQYF. This rearrangement joins TRBV2 to TRBJ2-3; D possibly corresponds to TRBD2 (6 bases). This CDR3 has 16 amino acids. V dropped 3 bases and J dropped 1 base, with 14 bases sitting between them. Germline V gives CDR1 SNHLY, CDR2 FYNNEI.

The chain has TRBV27 and TRBJ2-7, with D possibly TRBD2 on 6 matching bases. V lost 0 bases and J lost 5, with 14 bases in between. Germline CDR1 reads MNHEY; CDR2 reads SMNVEV (reference sequence). This CDR3 comprises 15 residues. CDR3 nucleotides: TGTGCCAGCAGTTTATCTAGCGGAATCCTTAACGAGCAGTACTTC. Encoded protein: CASSLSSGILNEQYF.